These 4 T cell receptor beta chains came from one sample sequenced in a study of T cell repertoires in cytomegalovirus infection. TCRdb ran MiXCR on the reads and lists one entry per CDR3 protein. Of over 450,000 distinct CDR3 sequences listed, about 11% are singletons. Sequencing used PBMCs. The receptors shown here come from a human donor in good health (CMV status not recorded). Some clones in this sample may be carry-over from other donors' samples.

This clonotype was picked up many times. The V call is TRBV6-5, the J call TRBJ2-1; 11 bases align to TRBD2. Per the germline V gene, CDR1 is MNHEY and CDR2 is SVGAGI. Trimming at V came to 2 bases and at J to 7 bases, leaving 7 bases not matched to a gene. This CDR3 contains 16 residues. The CDR3 loop is CASSYPTSGRRNEQFF. In DNA form, the CDR3 reads TGTGCCAGCAGTTACCCCACTAGCGGGAGACGAAATGAGCAGTTCTTC.

This clonotype was counted ten times or more. The J gene is TRBJ1-2, the V gene TRBV6-5, with 8 bases that match TRBD1. Germline values: CDR1 MNHEY, CDR2 SVGAGI. CDR3 length: 15 amino acids. The trim removed 4 bases at V and 8 bases at J, leaving 12 bases unmatched. The DNA for the CDR3 is TGTGCCAGCAGTTGGGGGACAGGCCTCCTTGGAGGCTACACCTTC. It codes for CASSWGTGLLGGYTF.

This clonotype has ten or more counts. The chain recombines TRBV20-1 with TRBJ2-1, with D perhaps assigned TRBD1 or TRBD2 (5 bases each). Germline CDR1 is DFQATT and CDR2 is SNEGSKA (reference sequence). This CDR3 region has 14 residues. The ends were cut back, 3 bases at V and 0 bases at J, with 9 bases in the middle. CDR3 protein: CSARGDGSYNEQFF. Here the CDR3 DNA reads TGCAGTGCTAGGGGGGACGGCTCCTACAATGAGCAGTTCTTC.

This clonotype was counted ten times or more. The gene calls are TRBV6-1 and TRBJ2-2; D not resolved. This CDR3 comprises 15 residues. The germline V gene has CDR1 MNHNS and CDR2 SASEGT. V lost 3 bases to trimming and J lost 3 bases, with 11 bases between them. The CDR3 region is CASSETGRHTGELFF. CDR3 coding DNA: TGTGCCAGCAGTGAGACGGGCAGACACACCGGGGAGCTGTTTTTT.